This paragraph reports one TCR beta chain. Its antigen remains unknown. In germline, CDR1 is LGHDT, CDR2 YNNKEL (reference sequence). The CDR3 has 15 amino acids. Trimming took 1 base from V and 12 from J, leaving 16 bases between them. Some clones are missing from TCRdb's copy, which holds only in-frame ones; the method was immunoSEQ multiplex PCR. Of approximately 150,000 clones in the sample, about 92% were seen once. The sample comes from a study of T cell responses to AZD1222 COVID-19 vaccine. Study observations and caveats: Recipients of two AZD1222 doses showed rising Spike-specific TCR breadth and depth. Repertoires in all cases were sampled only once the peak T cell response had passed. Donors were mostly white British, more females; clonal diversity possibly underestimated.

The sequenced sample was peripheral blood, obtained on day 0 of AZD1222 vaccination. The gene calls are TRBV3-1 (or the pseudogene TRBV3-2) and TRBJ1-6; D possibly corresponds to TRBD1 (6 bases). The TCR was taken from an adult in good health. CDR3 nucleotide sequence: TGTGCCAGCAGCCAAGGCCTTCAGGGGACGGTACCCCTCCACTTT. Protein product: CASSQGLQGTVPLHF.